The entry that follows covers one T cell receptor beta chain sequence. Its specificity is not known. This entry is derived from a study of T cells in localized non-small cell lung cancer. Study-wide results and limits: Within adjacent lung there appeared a median about 54 of the top 100 tumor clones. Uninvolved adjacent lung had higher T cell clonality than tumor and all other tissues. Increased T cell density in blood showed an association with longer overall survival.

This CDR3 contains 16 residues. Germline V lookup: CDR1 SGDLS, CDR2 YYNGEE. V lost 2 bases to trimming and J lost 1 base, with 15 bases between them. Clones were sequenced by immunoSEQ multiplex PCR, and TCRdb holds only the in-frame ones, with some missing. The sample holds around 140,000 clones, roughly nine tenths seen once. This material consisted of peripheral blood, taken before any cancer treatment. The gene calls are TRBV9 and TRBJ1-1, with a tentative D call TRBD1 (5 bases). The sequence was collected from a female donor older than 55 with stage I lung adenocarcinoma. This CDR3 reads CASSVDPGGSNTEAFF. The CDR3 DNA reads TGTGCCAGCAGCGTGGACCCTGGGGGGTCGAACACTGAAGCTTTCTTT. The variable domain in full, with the rest retrieved from reference TRBV9 and TRBJ1-1, is DSGVTQTPKHLITATGQRVTLRCSPRSGDLSVYWYQQSLDQGLQFLIQYYNGEERAKGNILERFSAQQFPDLHSELNLSSLELGDSALYFCASSVDPGGSNTEAFFGQGTRLTVV.